This T cell receptor beta chain was recorded in a study of vaccination effects on CD4 cells after COVID-19. Across the study: All study participants received two doses of BNT162b2 or mRNA-1273 vaccine. Overall study findings and caveats: Early post-infection timepoints were absent, and convalescent patients were few. Whether induced by infection or by vaccine, clones showed marked clonal contraction late after vaccination.

Produced via immunoSEQ multiplex PCR; TCRdb's table is partial and in-frame only. The table includes 24,000 or so clones, approximately 73% detected once. Antigen-specific CD4+ T cells were expanded with viral peptide pools in the ViraFEST assay before sequencing. Scientists isolated CD4+ T cells after an approximately 10-day culture period ended. Having tested negative for nucleocapsid antibodies, the vaccine recipients showed no prior SARS-CoV-2 infection. Half-medium changes using IL-2 medium occurred on days 3 and 7. About this clone itself: Its antigen remains unknown.

There are 14 residues in the CDR3. The germline CDR1 and CDR2 sequences are KGHSH and LQKENI. V was clipped by 2 bases and J by 7 bases, with 15 bases between them. Material: CD4+ T cells from PBMCs cultured with SARS-CoV-2 spike peptides, obtained before COVID-19 vaccination. The clonotype originates from a human donor who received a COVID-19 vaccine. The rearrangement uses TRBV18 and TRBJ2-7, with D maybe TRBD1 (6 bases). CDR3 DNA: TGTGCCAGCTCACCAACAGACAGGTTCGGGGAGCAGTACTTC. Its protein product is CASSPTDRFGEQYF.